This TCR beta chain was recovered during a study of cytomegalovirus exposure and HLA in healthy donors. Profiled with immunoSEQ multiplex PCR; TCRdb holds only in-frame clones, not every one. Found here are 97,000 or so clones, less than 95% of them singletons; the top ten hold 0.89%. This TCR was recovered from a woman aged 18 to 35 in good health and CMV-seronegative. Sequencing was carried out using PBMCs.

The CDR3 DNA sequence: TGCGCCAGCAGCCAAAATACCTTACAGGGGGGACAAGAGACCCAGTACTTC. Its translation is CASSQNTLQGGQETQYF. The chain has TRBV4-3 and TRBJ2-5; TRBD1 agrees at 8 bases. Trimming at V came to 2 bases and at J to 2 bases, leaving 10 bases not matched to a gene. The CDR3 extends over 17 amino acids. Germline V lookup: CDR1 LGHNA, CDR2 YSLEER.